This T cell receptor (beta chain) was obtained from a study of T cell changes during pregnancy in multiple sclerosis (dated by TCRdb to about 2019). Notes on the research overall: The study examined how the T cell repertoire changed over the course of pregnancy in women with multiple sclerosis.

Library preparation used the immunoSEQ multiplex PCR assay. The immuneACCESS repertoire file appears here via TCRdb, limited to in-frame rearrangements. These files lack a portion of the clones; in checked studies, under half of the deficit traces to unresolved V genes, and the cause of the others is not known. The sample contains 90,000 to 120,000 clones, around 92% of them found a single time. The top ten hold roughly 0.78% of the sample. As regards this clone: The antigen this receptor binds is unknown. The input lacks base qualities; no much larger clone sits a single base away.

Sequences LGHNA (CDR1) and YSLEER (CDR2) are obtained from the germline V gene. V sheds 0 bases and J sheds 0 bases, leaving 12 bases between their ends. The CDR3, from cysteine to phenylalanine, totals 17 residues. CDR3 DNA is the only sequence kept; it has 51 bases, read in frame from the first base. The chain employs TRBV4-3 and TRBJ1-3; perhaps TRBD1 is the D gene, with 5 bases matching. The source material was peripheral blood, sampled in the third trimester of pregnancy. This clonotype originated in a female donor in good health, enrolled as a control in a pregnancy study. The CDR3 protein: CASSQERLTVSGNTIYF. Here is the DNA: TGCGCCAGCAGCCAAGAACGGCTGACAGTCTCTGGAAACACCATATATTTT.